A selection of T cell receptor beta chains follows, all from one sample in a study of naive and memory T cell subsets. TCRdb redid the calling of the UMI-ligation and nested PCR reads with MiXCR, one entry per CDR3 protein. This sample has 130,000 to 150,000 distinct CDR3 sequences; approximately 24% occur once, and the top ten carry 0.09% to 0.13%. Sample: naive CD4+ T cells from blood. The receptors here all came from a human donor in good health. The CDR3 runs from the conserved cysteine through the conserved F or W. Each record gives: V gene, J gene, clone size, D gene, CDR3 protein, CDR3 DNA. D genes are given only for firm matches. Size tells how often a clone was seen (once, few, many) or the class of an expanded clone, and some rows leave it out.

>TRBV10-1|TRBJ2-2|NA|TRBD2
CASSGTRYGELFF
TGCGCCAGCAGCGGGACTAGGTACGGGGAGCTGTTTTTT
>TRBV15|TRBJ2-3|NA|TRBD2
CATSSGGTDTQYF
TGTGCCACCAGCAGCGGGGGGACAGATACGCAGTATTTT
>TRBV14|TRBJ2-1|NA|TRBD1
CASSQGGPGQGPLSSYNEQFF
TGTGCCAGCAGCCAAGGAGGTCCGGGACAGGGTCCCCTGAGCTCCTACAATGAGCAGTTCTTC
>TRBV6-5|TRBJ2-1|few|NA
CASSVDRSSYNEQFF
TGTGCCAGCAGTGTAGACAGGAGCTCCTACAATGAGCAGTTCTTC
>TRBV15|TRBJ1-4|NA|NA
CATSRLTRRANEKLFF
TGTGCCACCAGCAGACTTACTCGGAGGGCTAATGAAAAACTGTTTTTT
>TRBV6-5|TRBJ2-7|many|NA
CASIPHGGVTYEQYF
TGTGCCAGCATCCCCCACGGGGGTGTGACCTACGAGCAGTACTTC
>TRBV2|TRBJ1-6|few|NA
CASNRDGYNSPLHF
TGTGCCAGCAACCGGGACGGGTATAATTCACCCCTCCACTTT
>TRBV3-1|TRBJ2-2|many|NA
CASSVTNTGELFF
TGTGCCAGCAGCGTTACGAACACCGGGGAGCTGTTTTTT
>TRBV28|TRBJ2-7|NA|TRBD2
CASSLSAGGAYEQYF
TGTGCCAGCAGTTTATCGGCGGGAGGGGCCTACGAGCAGTACTTC
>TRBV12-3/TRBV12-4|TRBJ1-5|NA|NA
CASSLRGFSNQPQHF
TGTGCCAGCAGTTTAAGGGGCTTTAGCAATCAGCCCCAGCATTTT